These 25 T cell receptor beta chains share one sample of origin, sequenced in a study of cytomegalovirus exposure and HLA in healthy donors. The PCR used 60 Vbeta and 13 Jbeta primers. TCRdb's table, derived via immunoSEQ multiplex PCR, lists solely in-frame clones and lacks some. The table gives 150,000 to 200,000 clones; the top ten clones make up around 1.4% of it. The material sequenced was PBMCs. These receptors all stem from a woman aged 60-70 years in good health and CMV-seronegative.

To note about this clone: This is likely a read error, given that the CDR3 carries no conserved phenylalanine or tryptophan at its end. The V gene is TRBV4-1, the J gene TRBJ1-2, with a weak D call TRBD1 (5 bases). V was clipped by 1 base and J by 3 bases, with 9 bases between them. Germline CDR1 reads MGHRA; CDR2 reads YSYEKL. This CDR3 is 14 amino acids long. As DNA, the CDR3 is TGCGCCAGCAGCCAAGGTCCGGGACACTATGGCTACACCCTC. Translating gives CASSQGPGHYGYTL.

J is TRBJ2-7 and V is TRBV14; perhaps TRBD2 as D (6 bases). The V gene's germline CDR1 is SGHDN and CDR2 FVKESK. CDR3 length equals 13 residues. Trimming stripped 5 bases from V and 12 bases from J, with 20 bases between. The CDR3 bases are TGTGCCAGCAGCACTCGGGCCTGGGGGGTTTTGTACTTC. Its translation is CASSTRAWGVLYF.

The J gene is TRBJ1-1, the V gene TRBV7-9; TRBD1 is a possible D gene (5 bases). V was pared by 5 bases and J by 7 bases, with 14 bases between. This CDR3 region has 13 residues. Germline V gene lookup returns CDR1 SEHNR and CDR2 FQNEAQ (reference sequence). CDR3 in DNA: TGTGCCAGCAGCCGCTGGGGGACTCATGAAGCTTTCTTT. It encodes CASSRWGTHEAFF.

The rearrangement joins TRBV9 to TRBJ1-3; perhaps TRBD1 as D (5 bases). There are 15 residues in the CDR3. Trimming took 4 bases from V and 0 from J, leaving 11 bases between them. Germline V lookup: CDR1 SGDLS, CDR2 YYNGEE. CDR3 region: CASSPRDYSGNTIYF. The CDR3 DNA reads TGTGCCAGCAGCCCCAGGGACTACTCTGGAAACACCATATATTTT.

Worth noting for this clone: This same CDR3 is encoded by further DNA sequences in the sample. V usage is TRBV20-1 and J usage is TRBJ1-2; the D gene is possibly TRBD1 (5 bases). Trimming removed 5 bases at V and 7 bases at J, with 8 bases between. CDR3 length: 10 amino acids. The V gene's germline CDR1 is DFQATT and CDR2 SNEGSKA (reference sequence). In DNA form, the CDR3 reads TGCAGTGCTCCGGGGGGTGGCTACACCTTC. This encodes CSAPGGGYTF.

The rearrangement links TRBV7-2 to TRBJ2-3, with 9 nucleotides matching TRBD2. The V and J ends lost 0 bases and 4 bases, in that order; junction bases with no gene match: 5. From germline, CDR1 is SGHTA and CDR2 FQGNSA. The CDR3 loop spans 16 amino acids. This CDR3 is CASSLASGGSADTQYF. The DNA for the CDR3 is TGTGCCAGCAGCTTAGCGAGCGGGGGGTCGGCAGATACGCAGTATTTT.

The V and J genes are TRBV27 and TRBJ2-7; TRBD1 matches at 7 bases. The germline gives CDR1 MNHEY, CDR2 SMNVEV (reference sequence). CDR3 length: 15 amino acids. J gave up 3 bases and V 6 bases, and 11 bases lay outside the gene matches. The CDR3 sequence: CASRPDRAERYEQYF. In DNA form, the CDR3 reads TGTGCCAGCAGGCCCGACAGGGCCGAGCGCTACGAGCAGTACTTC.

The chain couples TRBV19 to TRBJ1-2; possible D gene TRBD1, 6 bases. Germline assignment: CDR1 LNHDA and CDR2 SQIVND (reference sequence). The CDR3 is 12 residues long. V lost 4 bases to trimming and J lost 8 bases, with 11 bases between them. The chain's CDR3 is CASSKTGNGYTF. The CDR3 DNA sequence: TGTGCCAGTAGTAAGACAGGCAACGGCTACACCTTC.

The V and J genes are TRBV4-2 and TRBJ1-2, with 8 bases lining up with TRBD1. The J segment lost 7 bases and the V segment lost 4 bases, leaving 8 bases of the junction unmatched. The CDR3 length is 14 residues. Germline loops: CDR1 LGHNA, CDR2 YNFKEQ. CDR3 sequence reads: CASSRDTGGSGYTF. The DNA of the CDR3 is TGTGCCAGCAGCCGAGACACAGGGGGAAGTGGCTACACCTTC.

The chain recombines TRBV9 with TRBJ2-3; D is perhaps TRBD2 (6 bases). The CDR3 runs 13 residues. V was trimmed by 3 bases and J by 11 bases, leaving 16 bases between them. Germline V gene sequence: CDR1 SGDLS, CDR2 YYNGEE. The CDR3 sequence is CASSGTSKGLQYF. The CDR3 nucleotides are TGTGCCAGCAGCGGGACCTCGAAGGGACTGCAGTATTTT.

The chain recombines TRBV19 with TRBJ1-1; perhaps TRBD1 as D (5 bases). Trimming cost V 6 bases and J 1 base, with 21 bases left between them. CDR3 length: 17 residues. Germline lookup yields CDR1 LNHDA and CDR2 SQIVND (reference sequence). Here the CDR3 reads CASRLRNRGTKNTEAFF. The CDR3 coding sequence is TGTGCCAGTAGGTTGAGAAACCGGGGGACGAAGAACACTGAAGCTTTCTTT.

The J gene is TRBJ2-2, the V gene TRBV6-1; D not certain. Per the germline V gene, CDR1 is MNHNS and CDR2 is SASEGT. V lost 4 bases to trimming and J lost 4 bases, with 13 bases between them. CDR3 length equals 15 residues. The CDR3: CASSVTLGVTGELFF. In nucleotides, the CDR3 is TGTGCCAGCAGTGTGACCCTAGGAGTCACCGGGGAGCTGTTTTTT.

V usage is TRBV5-1 and J usage is TRBJ2-7; 9 bases fit TRBD2. CDR3 size: 16 residues. Germline CDR1 SGHRS, CDR2 YFSETQ. V lost 1 base to trimming and J lost 6 bases; unmatched junction nucleotides: 11. The CDR3 region has the DNA TGCGCCAGCAGCTTGCCCCAGACTAGCGGCTCGGGCGAGCAGTACTTC. This gives the protein CASSLPQTSGSGEQYF.

The V and J genes are TRBV7-2 and TRBJ2-2, with TRBD1 matching 7 bases. Looked up from germline, CDR1 is SGHTA and CDR2 is FQGNSA. J lost 13 bases, V lost 1 base, and 6 bases had no gene match. The CDR3 sequence is 13 residues long. The CDR3 nucleotides are TGTGCCAGCAGCTTAGTAAGACAGGGAACGCTGTTTTTT. Its translation is CASSLVRQGTLFF.

The chain is built from TRBV27 and TRBJ1-5, with 12 bases matching TRBD1. The germline V gene encodes CDR1 MNHEY and CDR2 SMNVEV (reference sequence). V lost 5 bases, J lost 5 bases, and 4 bases stayed unmatched. The CDR3 contains 15 residues. The CDR3 region is CASSPGTGGDQPQHF. CDR3 nucleotides: TGTGCCAGCAGTCCAGGGACAGGGGGCGATCAGCCCCAGCATTTT.

The chain uses TRBV27 and TRBJ2-1; TRBD1 might be the D (5 bases). This CDR3 has 17 amino acids. The germline CDR1 and CDR2 sequences are MNHEY and SMNVEV (reference sequence). V lost 3 bases and J 4 bases, leaving 19 bases between the germline ends. The CDR3 reads CASSFRQSDFWYNEQFF. In DNA form, the CDR3 reads TGTGCCAGCAGTTTCCGACAGTCCGATTTCTGGTACAATGAGCAGTTCTTC.

The chain is built from TRBV5-1 and TRBJ2-1, with D possibly being TRBD1 (6 bases). Germline V gene lookup returns CDR1 SGHRS and CDR2 YFSETQ. This CDR3 has 13 amino acids. Trimming removed 1 base at V and 8 bases at J, with 10 bases between. CDR3 residues: CASSLLQGDEQFF. CDR3 bases: TGCGCCAGCAGCTTGCTACAGGGCGATGAGCAGTTCTTC.

The genes are TRBV27 and TRBJ2-5; D perhaps matches TRBD1 (6 bases). The ends were cut back, 4 bases at V and 5 bases at J, with 17 bases in the middle. This CDR3 has 15 amino acids. In germline, CDR1 is MNHEY, CDR2 SMNVEV (reference sequence). The chain's CDR3 is CASSSLFEGVETQYF. In DNA, the CDR3 is TGTGCCAGCAGTTCCCTTTTCGAGGGGGTGGAGACCCAGTACTTC.

V and J are TRBV10-3 and TRBJ1-4; D is unclear. V dropped 8 bases and J dropped 4 bases, with 8 bases sitting between them. The germline V gene encodes CDR1 ENHRY and CDR2 SYGVKD. This CDR3 is 12 amino acids long. The CDR3: CAIRGNNEKLFF. CDR3 coding DNA: TGTGCCATCCGGGGTAATAATGAAAAACTGTTTTTT.

V gene TRBV9 combines with J gene TRBJ2-5; tentative D call: TRBD2 (6 bases). The CDR3 spans 15 residues. The germline V gene encodes CDR1 SGDLS and CDR2 YYNGEE. V gave up 0 bases and J gave up 1 base, with 10 bases separating them. This CDR3 is CASSVGQRAQETQYF. The CDR3, as DNA: TGTGCCAGCAGCGTAGGCCAGCGGGCCCAAGAGACCCAGTACTTC.

V is TRBV5-1 and J is TRBJ2-1; 7 bases are shared with TRBD1. The CDR3 spans 14 residues. The trim removed 3 bases at V and 5 bases at J, leaving 5 bases unmatched. Looked up from germline, CDR1 is SGHRS and CDR2 is YFSETQ. CDR3 protein: CASSWGQLNNEQFF. As DNA, the CDR3 is TGCGCCAGCAGCTGGGGACAGTTAAACAATGAGCAGTTCTTC.

V is TRBV27 and J is TRBJ2-7, with 7 bases lining up with TRBD1. There are 16 residues in the CDR3. Germline CDR1 and CDR2: MNHEY and SMNVEV (reference sequence). V lost 2 bases to trimming and J lost 3 bases; unmatched junction nucleotides: 10. The CDR3 loop is CASSLDRGTAYYEQYF. The CDR3 coding sequence is TGTGCCAGCAGTTTAGATCGAGGGACAGCCTACTACGAGCAGTACTTC.

This rearrangement joins TRBV21-1 to TRBJ1-3. TRBV21-1 is recorded as a pseudogene. The CDR3 sequence is 20 residues long. CDR3 in amino acids: CASSNKMDPRREIAGNTIYF. DNA of the CDR3: TGTGCCAGCAGCAATAAAATGGATCCCCGGAGGGAGATAGCTGGAAACACCATATATTTT.

The genes are TRBV25-1 and TRBJ1-5; no firm D call. The CDR3 length is 10 residues. Between the trimmed V and J ends, which lost 8 bases and 9 bases, there was a span of 8 bases. CDR1 is MGHDK, CDR2 SYGVNS, per germline. The CDR3 is CASGDLPQHF. DNA of the CDR3: TGTGCCAGCGGAGACCTGCCCCAGCATTTT. The whole variable domain, filled in from reference TRBV25-1 and TRBJ1-5, reads EADIYQTPRYLVIGTGKKITLECSQTMGHDKMYWYQQDPGMELHLIHYSYGVNSTEKGDLSSESTVSRIRTEHFPLTLESARPSHTSQYLCASGDLPQHFGDGTRLSIL.

The V and J genes are TRBV5-1 and TRBJ2-7; perhaps TRBD1 as D (6 bases). Germline CDR1 reads SGHRS; CDR2 reads YFSETQ. The CDR3 loop spans 11 amino acids. V lost 4 bases and J 7 bases, leaving 9 bases between the germline ends. The CDR3 is CASSLQGEQYF. For the CDR3, the DNA is TGCGCCAGCAGCCTGCAGGGGGAGCAGTACTTC.